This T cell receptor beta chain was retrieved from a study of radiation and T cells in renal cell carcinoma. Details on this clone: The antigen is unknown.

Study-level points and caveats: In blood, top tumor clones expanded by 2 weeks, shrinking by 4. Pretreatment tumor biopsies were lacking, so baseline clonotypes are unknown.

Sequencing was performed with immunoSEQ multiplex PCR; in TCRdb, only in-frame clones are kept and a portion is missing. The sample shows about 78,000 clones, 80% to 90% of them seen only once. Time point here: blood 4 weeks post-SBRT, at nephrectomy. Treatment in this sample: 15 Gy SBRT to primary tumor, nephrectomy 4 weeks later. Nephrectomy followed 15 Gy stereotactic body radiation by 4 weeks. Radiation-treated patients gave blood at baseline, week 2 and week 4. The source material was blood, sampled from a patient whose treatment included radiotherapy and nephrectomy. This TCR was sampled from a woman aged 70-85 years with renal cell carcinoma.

The CDR3, as DNA: TGTGCCACCCTTATTGGGAATGAGCAGTTCTTC. Its protein is CATLIGNEQFF. V is TRBV2 and J is TRBJ2-1; no definite D call. V dropped 10 bases and J dropped 7 bases, with 11 bases sitting between them. This CDR3 contains 11 residues. Germline values: CDR1 SNHLY, CDR2 FYNNEI.